This is a list of T cell receptor beta chains from one sample in a study of T cell responses to AZD1222 COVID-19 vaccine. Generated by immunoSEQ multiplex PCR, the TCRdb table keeps only in-frame clones and is missing some. The profile covers about 160,000 clones, with 75% to 95% appearing a single time and more than 3% taken by the ten largest. This sample comprised peripheral blood, obtained 28 days after the second AZD1222 dose. Receptors were obtained from an adult who received the AZD1222 COVID-19 vaccine. The CDR3 runs from the conserved cysteine through the conserved F or W. D genes are given only for firm matches. Size is stated for part of the rows, as once, few or many counts, or as a class when the clone is expanded.

DNA: TGTGCCAGCAGCCCGTCTACGGCGCAGTACTTC; CDR3: CASSPSTAQYF; J: TRBJ2-7; size: .; V: TRBV11-2; D: .
DNA: TGCGCCAGCAGCTTGGGGGACAGGGAGAGGGAGCAGTACTTC; CDR3: CASSLGDREREQYF; J: TRBJ2-7; size: .; V: TRBV5-1; D: TRBD1
DNA: TGTGCCAGTGACGACAGGCTTAACACTGAAGCTTTCTTT; CDR3: CASDDRLNTEAFF; J: TRBJ1-1; size: .; V: TRBV19; D: .
DNA: TGTGCCACCAGCGTCCAAGGGAAAGCCTATGGCTACACCTTC; CDR3: CATSVQGKAYGYTF; J: TRBJ1-2; size: .; V: TRBV15; D: .
DNA: TGTGCCAGCAGCAAACCTAACCGGGCGATTAGCAATCAGCCCCAGCATTTT; CDR3: CASSKPNRAISNQPQHF; J: TRBJ1-5; size: once; V: TRBV21-1; D: .
DNA: TGCGCCAGCAGCTCGGTCGGAGGGGATGAAAAACTGTTTTTT; CDR3: CASSSVGGDEKLFF; J: TRBJ1-4; size: few; V: TRBV5-1; D: .
DNA: TGTGCCAGTAGTATTTCCGGGAATGGCAATGAGCAGTTCTTC; CDR3: CASSISGNGNEQFF; J: TRBJ2-1; size: .; V: TRBV19; D: .
DNA: TGTGCCAGTCCAGACAGGGCTCGCCGAAGTGGTGGCTACACCTTC; CDR3: CASPDRARRSGGYTF; J: TRBJ1-2; size: .; V: TRBV21-1; D: .
DNA: TGTGCCAGCAGTTACAGGGAGGAAAAACTGTTTTTT; CDR3: CASSYREEKLFF; J: TRBJ1-4; size: .; V: TRBV6-5; D: .
DNA: TGTGCCAGCAGCTTGGGGTCGGGAGGAAATGAGCAGTTCTTC; CDR3: CASSLGSGGNEQFF; J: TRBJ2-1; size: once; V: TRBV5-6; D: TRBD2
DNA: TGTGCCAGCAGTGAAAGCAAGACTAGCGGACCGGAGTTCGAGACCCAGTACTTC; CDR3: CASSESKTSGPEFETQYF; J: TRBJ2-5; size: .; V: TRBV2; D: TRBD2
DNA: TGTGCCAGCAGTGACCCCGGGACAAGCAATCAGCCCCAGCATTTT; CDR3: CASSDPGTSNQPQHF; J: TRBJ1-5; size: .; V: TRBV6-1; D: .
DNA: TGCAGTGCTAGTGCCGCCGGAGTGGGGGGCGGTGGGGGCACCGGGGAGCTGTTTTTT; CDR3: CSASAAGVGGGGGTGELFF; J: TRBJ2-2; size: .; V: TRBV20-1; D: .
DNA: TGTGCCAGTAGCCTCGAAGGGGGTCTGGCAGGGGCCAACGTCCTGACTTTC; CDR3: CASSLEGGLAGANVLTF; J: TRBJ2-6; size: few; V: TRBV19; D: .
DNA: TGTGCCAGCAGCCACCTTCTAGAATCCCAAGAGACCCAGTACTTC; CDR3: CASSHLLESQETQYF; J: TRBJ2-5; size: once; V: TRBV4-2; D: .
DNA: TGTGCCAGCAGCTCCCCGGAGTCAACCTCCTACGAGCAGTACTTC; CDR3: CASSSPESTSYEQYF; J: TRBJ2-7; size: once; V: TRBV7-9; D: .
DNA: TGTGCCAGCAGCCAAGATCTGCCAGGGGGCGGTATGAATTCACCCCTCCACTTT; CDR3: CASSQDLPGGGMNSPLHF; J: TRBJ1-6; size: .; V: TRBV3-1/TRBV3-2; D: TRBD1
DNA: TGTGCCAGCAGCTTCGACAGGACCGACACTGAAGCTTTCTTT; CDR3: CASSFDRTDTEAFF; J: TRBJ1-1; size: .; V: TRBV11-2; D: .
DNA: TGTGCCAGTAGTGCCCTAGGGCCTACTGGCAATCAGCCCCAGCATTTT; CDR3: CASSALGPTGNQPQHF; J: TRBJ1-5; size: few; V: TRBV19; D: .
DNA: TGTGCCAGCAGTTACGGTGGAGCGAGCTATGGCTACACCTTC; CDR3: CASSYGGASYGYTF; J: TRBJ1-2; size: .; V: TRBV6-5; D: .
DNA: TGTGCCAGCAGTTTTAGAGGGGGACTCACCTACAATGAGCAGTTCTTC; CDR3: CASSFRGGLTYNEQFF; J: TRBJ2-1; size: .; V: TRBV27; D: .
DNA: TGTGCCAGCTCACCAGGCAGGGGGCCAAGCAATCAGCCCCAGCATTTT; CDR3: CASSPGRGPSNQPQHF; J: TRBJ1-5; size: .; V: TRBV18; D: TRBD1
DNA: TGTGCCTGTTCCGGGACCTCCTTTGCTTTCTTT; CDR3: CACSGTSFAFF; J: TRBJ1-1; size: .; V: TRBV30; D: .
DNA: TGTGCCAGCTCCCCCGGGGTACAGATCTACAATGAGCAGTTCTTC; CDR3: CASSPGVQIYNEQFF; J: TRBJ2-1; size: .; V: TRBV27; D: .
DNA: TGTGCCAGCAGCTCCCTAAGGGGGGACACGAGGTCCACCATATATTTT; CDR3: CASSSLRGDTRSTIYF; J: TRBJ1-3; size: once; V: TRBV7-9; D: .
DNA: TGTGCCAGCAGTTACGGGATCTACGAGCAGTACTTC; CDR3: CASSYGIYEQYF; J: TRBJ2-7; size: medium-sized; V: TRBV6-2/TRBV6-3; D: .
DNA: TGTGCCAGCAGCTTAAACAGGGGGCTCACAGATACGCAGTATTTT; CDR3: CASSLNRGLTDTQYF; J: TRBJ2-3; size: medium-sized; V: TRBV13; D: TRBD1
DNA: TGCGCCAGCAGAATCGGGCCTCGGCAGTTAAACACTGAAGCTTTCTTT; CDR3: CASRIGPRQLNTEAFF; J: TRBJ1-1; size: .; V: TRBV23-1; D: .
DNA: TGTGCCAGCGAGGGAGGGTCGACCGGGGAGCTGTTTTTT; CDR3: CASEGGSTGELFF; J: TRBJ2-2; size: .; V: TRBV12-3/TRBV12-4; D: TRBD2
DNA: TGCGCCAGCAGCTTGGAGGGAGTGGTAGCCTACGAGCAGTACTTC; CDR3: CASSLEGVVAYEQYF; J: TRBJ2-7; size: .; V: TRBV5-1; D: .
DNA: TGTGCCAGATCGGGGTTGACTGAAGCTTTCTTT; CDR3: CARSGLTEAFF; J: TRBJ1-1; size: once; V: TRBV19; D: .
DNA: TGTGCCAGCTCACCATCCGCAGGGGGCTTTGATGAGCAGTTCTTC; CDR3: CASSPSAGGFDEQFF; J: TRBJ2-1; size: few; V: TRBV18; D: TRBD1
DNA: TGTGCCAGCAGCCAGACCGACGGTAACACTGAAGCTTTCTTT; CDR3: CASSQTDGNTEAFF; J: TRBJ1-1; size: .; V: TRBV4-2; D: .
DNA: TGTGCCAGCCAAAGAGGGCTGGGCGAGCAGTTCTTC; CDR3: CASQRGLGEQFF; J: TRBJ2-1; size: .; V: TRBV5-4; D: .
DNA: TGCAGCGTCTCAGGGGACGGTCAGCCCCAGCATTTT; CDR3: CSVSGDGQPQHF; J: TRBJ1-5; size: .; V: TRBV29-1; D: .
DNA: TGCGCCAGCAGCAAACTAGCGGCAAAAGACGAGCAGTACTTC; CDR3: CASSKLAAKDEQYF; J: TRBJ2-7; size: .; V: TRBV5-1; D: TRBD2
DNA: TGCGCCAGCAGCTTGGGGGCTAGCGGCACAGATACGCAGTATTTT; CDR3: CASSLGASGTDTQYF; J: TRBJ2-3; size: .; V: TRBV5-1; D: .
DNA: TGTGCCAGCAGTTACTCCGGGGCTCGGGATGAAAAACTGTTTTTT; CDR3: CASSYSGARDEKLFF; J: TRBJ1-4; size: .; V: TRBV6-5; D: .
DNA: TGTGCCAGCAGCTTAGTCCAGGGAAATGAAAAACTGTTTTTT; CDR3: CASSLVQGNEKLFF; J: TRBJ1-4; size: .; V: TRBV7-2; D: .
DNA: TGCGCCAGCAGCTTGGATGGGACAGGCTACAATGAGCAGTTCTTC; CDR3: CASSLDGTGYNEQFF; J: TRBJ2-1; size: .; V: TRBV5-1; D: TRBD1
DNA: TGTGCCAGCAGTGCCTGGGACGTTCGCAAGGGGGAAAAACTGTTTTTT; CDR3: CASSAWDVRKGEKLFF; J: TRBJ1-4; size: .; V: TRBV6-1; D: .
DNA: TGTGCCAGCAGTTCGTCTAGCGGGTCTGGCAGAGATACGCAGTATTTT; CDR3: CASSSSSGSGRDTQYF; J: TRBJ2-3; size: once; V: TRBV6-6; D: TRBD2
DNA: TGCGCCAGCAGCTTGGGGGGGACGGACCTAGCCAAAAACATTCAGTACTTC; CDR3: CASSLGGTDLAKNIQYF; J: TRBJ2-4; size: .; V: TRBV5-1; D: .
DNA: TGTGCCATCAGTGAGGGGATTCAGCCCCAGCATTTT; CDR3: CAISEGIQPQHF; J: TRBJ1-5; size: once; V: TRBV10-3; D: .
DNA: TGTGCCAGCAGTTACGTCAATGGCTACACCTTC; CDR3: CASSYVNGYTF; J: TRBJ1-2; size: .; V: TRBV12-3/TRBV12-4; D: .
DNA: TGTGCCAGCAGCTCCGGGACAGGGTTTTCCCTCAACCCACTCGAAGCTTTCTTT; CDR3: CASSSGTGFSLNPLEAFF; J: TRBJ1-1; size: .; V: TRBV13; D: TRBD1
DNA: TGTGCCAGTATGGGACAGGGGGACACTGAAGCTTTCTTT; CDR3: CASMGQGDTEAFF; J: TRBJ1-1; size: .; V: TRBV19; D: TRBD1
DNA: TGTGCCAGCAGCCAAGATTCAAGCGGGATCACTCGACCTAGCTCCTACAATGAGCAGTTCTTC; CDR3: CASSQDSSGITRPSSYNEQFF; J: TRBJ2-1; size: .; V: TRBV4-2; D: TRBD2
DNA: TGTGCCAGCGGCCTAAGTGACGAGCAGTACTTC; CDR3: CASGLSDEQYF; J: TRBJ2-7; size: once; V: TRBV28; D: .
DNA: TGTGCCAGCACCCTACGACAGGGGATTTTTTCACCCCTCCACTTT; CDR3: CASTLRQGIFSPLHF; J: TRBJ1-6; size: .; V: TRBV6-5; D: TRBD1
DNA: TGTGCCAGCAGTTTTCAAGGGGGCCTTCAGCCCCAGCATTTT; CDR3: CASSFQGGLQPQHF; J: TRBJ1-5; size: .; V: TRBV28; D: TRBD1
DNA: TGTGCCAGCAGTTTCCTGGAGACCCAGTACTTC; CDR3: CASSFLETQYF; J: TRBJ2-5; size: .; V: TRBV12-3/TRBV12-4; D: .
DNA: TGTGCCAGCAGTTCACAGGGATATCAGCCCCAGCATTTT; CDR3: CASSSQGYQPQHF; J: TRBJ1-5; size: .; V: TRBV6-6; D: .
DNA: TGCAGCGTTGAAGAGGACAGACCCTACGAGCAGTACTTC; CDR3: CSVEEDRPYEQYF; J: TRBJ2-7; size: .; V: TRBV29-1; D: .